Shown below are 21 T cell receptor beta chains from a single sample sequenced in a study of blood T cell repertoires in COVID-19. Clones were read by immunoSEQ multiplex PCR, and TCRdb kept only the in-frame ones, dropping some. The sample holds a few hundred thousand clones, roughly 90% seen once. Sequenced material: peripheral blood. The receptors were sampled from a man aged 50-60 years with COVID-19, enrolled during active disease.

This clone has only a few counts. This chain uses TRBV4-1 with TRBJ1-6, with D uncertain. The CDR3 is made up of 15 amino acids. CDR1 and CDR2 from the germline V gene are MGHRA and YSYEKL. V lost 4 bases and J 5 bases, leaving 12 bases between the germline ends. The CDR3 here is CASSPLGGNNSPLHF. The CDR3 nucleotides read TGCGCCAGCAGCCCGCTCGGCGGGAATAATTCACCCCTCCACTTT.

The V call is TRBV7-8, the J call TRBJ2-5; D not resolved. The CDR3 runs 15 residues. In germline, CDR1 is SGHVS, CDR2 FQNEAQ. Trimming took off 1 base at V and 3 bases at J, with 12 bases between the two ends. As DNA, the CDR3 is TGTGCCAGCAGCTTAGATGACATACAGAAAGAGACCCAGTACTTC. The encoded protein is CASSLDDIQKETQYF.

The gene calls are TRBV9 and TRBJ2-7, with 11 bases identical to TRBD1. The CDR3 covers 13 residues. The germline gives CDR1 SGDLS, CDR2 YYNGEE. J was trimmed by 6 bases and V by 4 bases; bases with no gene match: 3. The CDR3 region is CASSPGTGGEQYF. In nucleotides, the CDR3 is TGTGCCAGCAGCCCCGGGACAGGGGGCGAGCAGTACTTC.

The rearrangement uses TRBV10-1 and TRBJ2-7, with 10 nucleotides matching TRBD2. V lost 3 bases and J lost 6; bases outside the gene matches: 11. The CDR3 totals 16 residues. The germline gives CDR1 WNHNN, CDR2 SYGVQD (reference sequence). The CDR3 loop is CASSDFPSGSLCEQYF. For the CDR3, the DNA is TGCGCCAGCAGTGATTTCCCTAGCGGGAGTCTCTGCGAGCAGTACTTC.

The gene calls are TRBV30 and TRBJ2-5; no reliable D call. The germline V gene encodes CDR1 GTSNPN and CDR2 SVGIG (reference sequence). Trimming left V 0 bases short and J 5 bases short, with 7 bases between. The CDR3 has 12 amino acids. CDR3 protein: CAWSVTEETQYF. For the CDR3, the DNA is TGTGCCTGGAGTGTAACAGAGGAGACCCAGTACTTC.

This clone was seen a few times. The chain recombines TRBV9 with TRBJ2-2; D possibly corresponds to TRBD2 (6 bases). V lost 2 bases, J lost 4 bases, and 9 bases lay in between. The V gene's germline CDR1 is SGDLS and CDR2 YYNGEE. The CDR3 length is 14 residues. CDR3 loop: CASSVLAPTGELFF. CDR3 DNA sequence: TGTGCCAGCAGCGTTCTAGCGCCCACCGGGGAGCTGTTTTTT.

V usage is TRBV7-2 and J usage is TRBJ2-2; a possible D gene is TRBD2 (6 bases). The CDR3 extends over 15 amino acids. Germline lookup yields CDR1 SGHTA and CDR2 FQGNSA. Deletions cut 0 bases from V and 2 bases from J, with 7 bases between. In DNA form, the CDR3 reads TGTGCCAGCAGCTTAGCCGCGGGAAACACCGGGGAGCTGTTTTTT. Translated: CASSLAAGNTGELFF.

The chain combines TRBV7-2 with TRBJ1-3, with 10 bases aligning to TRBD1. Per the germline V gene, CDR1 is SGHTA and CDR2 is FQGNSA. The J segment lost 0 bases and the V segment lost 4 bases, leaving 3 bases of the junction unmatched. The CDR3 contains 16 residues. Here the CDR3 reads CASSSGTGASGNTIYF. In DNA, the CDR3 is TGTGCCAGCAGCTCCGGGACAGGGGCCTCTGGAAACACCATATATTTT.

The chain has TRBV5-1 and TRBJ2-1, with 15 bases matching TRBD2. The CDR3 spans 17 residues. Germline V gives CDR1 SGHRS, CDR2 YFSETQ. With 4 bases clipped from V and 5 bases from J, the junction kept 7 bases outside the gene matches. CDR3 sequence reads: CASSRGLAGGLDNEQFF. The DNA of the CDR3 is TGCGCCAGCAGCCGAGGACTAGCGGGGGGGCTCGACAATGAGCAGTTCTTC.

The rearrangement links TRBV7-8 to TRBJ2-3; 13 bases match TRBD2. V shed 1 base, J shed 2 bases, and the junction held 3 bases outside the gene matches. CDR1 and CDR2 from the germline V gene are SGHVS and FQNEAQ. The CDR3 length is 17 residues. As DNA, the CDR3 is TGTGCCAGCAGCTTAGTTACTAGCGGGAGGGTCACAGATACGCAGTATTTT. Residues: CASSLVTSGRVTDTQYF.

This clone was counted a few times. The CDR3 spells CSASRTGVGGETQYF. DNA of the CDR3: TGCAGTGCTAGTAGGACGGGAGTGGGGGGAGAGACCCAGTACTTC. The rearrangement uses TRBV20-1 and TRBJ2-5, with a weak D call TRBD2 (6 bases). Trimming pared 3 bases from V and 4 bases from J, leaving 18 bases between. CDR3 length equals 15 residues. Germline V gene data show CDR1 as DFQATT and CDR2 as SNEGSKA (reference sequence).

The chain couples TRBV29-1 to TRBJ2-5; 12 nucleotides line up with TRBD2. This CDR3 contains 12 residues. Germline trimming cut 7 bases from V and 5 bases from J; bases unmatched to any gene: 2. CDR1 is SQVTM, CDR2 ANQGSEA, per germline. CDR3 bases: TGCAGCGCGACTAGCGGGAGTGAGACCCAGTACTTC. Its protein is CSATSGSETQYF.

V gene TRBV19 combines with J gene TRBJ2-1; possible D gene TRBD1, 6 bases. The CDR3 loop spans 15 amino acids. CDR1 is LNHDA, CDR2 SQIVND, per germline (reference sequence). Trimming took 5 bases from V and 0 from J, leaving 11 bases between them. Written as DNA, the CDR3 is TGTGCCAGTAGTGAACAGGGAAGCTCCTACAATGAGCAGTTCTTC. This translates into CASSEQGSSYNEQFF.

The chain employs TRBV5-8 and TRBJ2-2; no definite D call. This CDR3 comprises 13 residues. The germline V gene encodes CDR1 SGHTS and CDR2 YDEGEE. V lost 2 bases to trimming and J lost 6 bases, with 8 bases between them. Written as DNA, the CDR3 is TGTGCCAGCAGCTTCCAGGTGGCCGGGGAGCTGTTTTTT. It encodes CASSFQVAGELFF.

The rearrangement joins TRBV5-5 to TRBJ2-2; no firm D call. From germline, CDR1 is SGHKS and CDR2 YYEKEE (reference sequence). V dropped 3 bases and J dropped 2 bases, with 5 bases sitting between them. The CDR3 has 13 residues. CDR3 sequence reads: CASSYYNTGELFF. Here the CDR3 DNA reads TGTGCCAGCAGCTACTACAACACCGGGGAGCTGTTTTTT.

This rearrangement joins TRBV27 to TRBJ2-2, with a possible D match to TRBD2 (5 bases). Germline V gene data show CDR1 as MNHEY and CDR2 as SMNVEV (reference sequence). This CDR3 spans 16 amino acids. V was cut by 3 bases and J by 2 bases, with 13 bases left in between. CDR3 protein: CASSFVGAVNTGELFF. CDR3 in DNA: TGTGCCAGCAGTTTCGTGGGAGCGGTTAACACCGGGGAGCTGTTTTTT.

This chain uses TRBV4-1 with TRBJ2-4; possible D gene TRBD2, 6 bases. CDR1 is MGHRA, CDR2 YSYEKL, per germline. This CDR3 is built from 15 residues. Trimming pared 4 bases from V and 3 bases from J, leaving 13 bases between. The DNA for the CDR3 is TGCGCCAGCAGCCCGGCGACGGGACTCAAAAACATTCAGTACTTC. This encodes CASSPATGLKNIQYF.

In this sample, this clone turned up a few times. The chain carries TRBV3-1 (or the pseudogene TRBV3-2) and TRBJ2-7; D remains unclear. V was shortened by 1 base and J by 5 bases, with 12 bases between the two germline ends. CDR1 and CDR2 from the germline V gene are LGHDT and YNNKEL (reference sequence). This CDR3 has 14 amino acids. CDR3 amino acids: CASSQGWARHEQYF. In DNA, the CDR3 is TGTGCCAGCAGCCAAGGGTGGGCACGCCACGAGCAGTACTTC.

CDR3 DNA: TGTGCCAGCAGTTACGGGACAGGGCCCGGGGGTTCACCCCTCCACTTT. Amino acid sequence: CASSYGTGPGGSPLHF. The chain combines TRBV6-5 with TRBJ1-6, with 9 bases matching TRBD1. CDR3 length: 16 residues. CDR1 and CDR2 (germline): MNHEY, SVGAGI. The V segment lost 2 bases and the J segment 9 bases; nucleotides outside the gene matches: 8.

CDR3 DNA sequence: TGTGCCAGCAGCCTGACTACAATAGATACGCAGTATTTT. Translated, it gives CASSLTTIDTQYF. V and J are TRBV28 and TRBJ2-3; the D gene is possibly TRBD2 (5 bases). The CDR3 contains 13 residues. V was trimmed by 6 bases and J by 5 bases, leaving 12 bases between them. Germline CDR1 MDHEN, CDR2 SYDVKM.

This sequence joins TRBV12-3 or TRBV12-4 and TRBJ1-1; no reliable D call. The CDR3 runs 13 residues. The V end was cut by 7 bases, the J end by 0 bases, with 9 bases between. In DNA, the CDR3 is TGTGCCAGCACCGGCCGGGTGAACACTGAAGCTTTCTTT. It encodes CASTGRVNTEAFF.